This TCR beta chain derives from a study of T cell changes during pregnancy in multiple sclerosis. The CDR3 extends over 11 amino acids. Looked up from germline, CDR1 is SGHVS and CDR2 is FNYEAQ. V was pared by 6 bases and J by 5 bases, with 7 bases between. Some clones are missing from TCRdb's copy, which holds only in-frame ones; the method was immunoSEQ multiplex PCR. The sample has just over 65,000 clones, about 90% seen once. This receptor was identified in a female donor with multiple sclerosis, enrolled in a pregnancy study. V and J are TRBV7-6 and TRBJ2-5; the D is unclear. This specimen consisted of peripheral blood, obtained in the second trimester of pregnancy. CDR3 sequence: CASSYSETQYF. CDR3 sequence (DNA): TGTGCCAGCAGTTACTCGGAGACCCAGTACTTC.